The 5 T cell receptor beta chains below come from one sample, sequenced in a study of T cells after yellow fever vaccination. A single record per CDR3 protein comes from TCRdb applying MiXCR to the 5' RACE reads. This table has around 320,000 distinct CDR3 sequences, approximately 11% appearing once. The specimen comprised CD4+ T cells sorted from PBMCs, sampled 45 days after the yellow fever booster vaccination. These receptors were taken from a man aged 18 to 30 who received the YFV17D yellow fever vaccine.

The chain links TRBV2 to TRBJ2-1; D may be TRBD2 (6 bases). Between the trimmed V and J ends, which lost 1 base and 4 bases, there was a span of 8 bases. Germline V CDR1 and CDR2: SNHLY, FYNNEI. The CDR3 is 14 amino acids. CDR3 protein: CASSEGAGYNEQFF. The CDR3 nucleotides read TGTGCCAGCAGTGAAGGGGCGGGATACAATGAGCAGTTCTTC.

This clonotype was counted only a few times. The chain recombines TRBV30 with TRBJ2-7, with a tentative D call TRBD2 (5 bases). Germline CDR1 is GTSNPN and CDR2 is SVGIG (reference sequence). V was shortened by 4 bases and J by 4 bases, with 20 bases between the two germline ends. CDR3 length: 15 amino acids. The CDR3 spells CAWNRRGGGEYEQYF. For the CDR3, the DNA is TGTGCCTGGAACCGTCGAGGAGGTGGGGAATACGAGCAGTACTTC.

V is TRBV18 and J is TRBJ2-5, with D possibly being TRBD2 (6 bases). V shed 5 bases and J shed 5 bases, with 18 bases lying between them. CDR3 length: 15 amino acids. Germline V gene data show CDR1 as KGHSH and CDR2 as LQKENI. CDR3 amino acids: CASSSTPGTEETQYF. CDR3 nucleotides: TGTGCCAGCTCATCGACGCCCGGGACTGAGGAGACCCAGTACTTC.

The chain joins TRBV12-3 or TRBV12-4 to TRBJ1-6; 10 bases fit TRBD1. This CDR3 has 15 amino acids. The V gene end was trimmed by 3 bases and the J gene end by 8 bases; junction bases not matched to a gene: 4. DNA for the CDR3: TGTGCCAGCAGTTTGGGCGGACAGGGGGATTCACCCCTCCACTTT. It codes for CASSLGGQGDSPLHF.

This chain links TRBV7-7 with TRBJ2-2; the match to TRBD2 covers 10 bases. J lost 1 base, V lost 10 bases, and 9 bases had no gene match. Germline CDR1 reads SSHAT; CDR2 reads FNYEAQ (reference sequence). The CDR3 contains 16 residues. For the CDR3, the DNA is TGTGCCACCATACCATTAGCGGGGGGGAACACCGGGGAGCTGTTTTTT. Translated: CATIPLAGGNTGELFF.